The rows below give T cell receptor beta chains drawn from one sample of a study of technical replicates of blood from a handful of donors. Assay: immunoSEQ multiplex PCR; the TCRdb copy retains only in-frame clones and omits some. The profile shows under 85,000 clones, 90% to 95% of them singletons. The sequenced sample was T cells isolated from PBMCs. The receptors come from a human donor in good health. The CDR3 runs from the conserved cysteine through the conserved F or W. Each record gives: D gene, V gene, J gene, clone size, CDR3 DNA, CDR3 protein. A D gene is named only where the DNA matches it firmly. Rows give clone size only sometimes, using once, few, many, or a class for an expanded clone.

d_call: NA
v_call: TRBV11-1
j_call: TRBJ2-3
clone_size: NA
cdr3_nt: TGTGCCAGCAGTCAACAGGGAAGCACAGATACGCAGTATTTT
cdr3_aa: CASSQQGSTDTQYF

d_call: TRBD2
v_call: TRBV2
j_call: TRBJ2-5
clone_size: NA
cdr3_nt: TGTGCCAGCCGTCTACGGGGAGGGGAGACCCAGTACTTC
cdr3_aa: CASRLRGGETQYF

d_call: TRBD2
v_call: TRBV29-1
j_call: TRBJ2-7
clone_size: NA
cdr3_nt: TGCAGCGTTGAAGATCGTCGTAGCGGGAGTCCTAATGACTACGAGCAGTACTTC
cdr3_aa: CSVEDRRSGSPNDYEQYF

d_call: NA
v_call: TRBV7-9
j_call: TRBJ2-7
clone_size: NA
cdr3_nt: TGTGCCAGCAGCCGCACCCCCTCTTCACTTCGCTACGAGCAGTACTTC
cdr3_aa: CASSRTPSSLRYEQYF

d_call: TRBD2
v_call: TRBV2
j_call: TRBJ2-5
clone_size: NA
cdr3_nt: TGTGCCAGCAGTGGGGGCGCGGGGGGCGGCCAAGAGACCCAGTACTTC
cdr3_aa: CASSGGAGGGQETQYF

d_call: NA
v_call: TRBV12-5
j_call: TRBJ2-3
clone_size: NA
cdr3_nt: TGTGCTAGTGGTATAGCGAGAATCACAGATACGCAGTATTTT
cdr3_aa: CASGIARITDTQYF

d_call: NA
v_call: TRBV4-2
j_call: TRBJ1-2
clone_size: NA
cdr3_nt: TGTGCCAGCAGCCAAGATCGAGGGTACTATGGCTACACCTTC
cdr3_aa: CASSQDRGYYGYTF

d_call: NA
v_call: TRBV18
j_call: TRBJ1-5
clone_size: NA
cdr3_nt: TGTGCCAGCTCAGTAGGGGGTAGCAATCAGCCCCAGCATTTT
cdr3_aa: CASSVGGSNQPQHF

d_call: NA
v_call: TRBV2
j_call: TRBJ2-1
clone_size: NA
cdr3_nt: TGTGCCAGCAGTGGTTCGGTGGGGGGAAACTACAATGAGCAGTTCTTC
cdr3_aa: CASSGSVGGNYNEQFF

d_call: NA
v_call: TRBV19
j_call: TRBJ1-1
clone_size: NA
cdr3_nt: TGTGCCAGTAGTATACAGGGGAACACTGAAGCTTTCTTT
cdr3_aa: CASSIQGNTEAFF

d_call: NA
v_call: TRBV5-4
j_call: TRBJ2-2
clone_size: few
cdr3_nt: TGTGCCAGCAGCTTGGAACCCACTAACACCGGGGAGCTGTTTTTT
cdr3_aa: CASSLEPTNTGELFF

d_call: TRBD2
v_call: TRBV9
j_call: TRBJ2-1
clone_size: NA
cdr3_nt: TGTGCCAGCGGCCACTCGGCGGAGCGGGGGGCCTATCCCTACAATGAGCAGTTCTTC
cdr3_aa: CASGHSAERGAYPYNEQFF

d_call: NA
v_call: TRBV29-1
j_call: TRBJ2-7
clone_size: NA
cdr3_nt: TGCAGCGTTGAGGGGGCTAGCCACGAGCAGTACTTC
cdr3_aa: CSVEGASHEQYF

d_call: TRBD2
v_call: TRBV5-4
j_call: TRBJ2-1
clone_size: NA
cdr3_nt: TGTGCCAGCAGCTTGGCCACTAGCGGGGGTGAGCAGTTCTTC
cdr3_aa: CASSLATSGGEQFF

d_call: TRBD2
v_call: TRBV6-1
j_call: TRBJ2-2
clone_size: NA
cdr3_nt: TGTGCCAGCAGTGAAGCACTAGCGGGGGGGTTCACCGGGGAGCTGTTTTTT
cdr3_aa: CASSEALAGGFTGELFF

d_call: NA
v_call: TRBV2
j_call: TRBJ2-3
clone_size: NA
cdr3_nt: TGTGCCAGCCAGATCTCGGGACTCTTCACAGATACGCAGTATTTT
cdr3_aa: CASQISGLFTDTQYF

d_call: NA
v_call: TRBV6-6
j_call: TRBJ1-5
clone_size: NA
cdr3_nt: TGTGCCAGCAGTTCGTCCCGGTATAGCAATCAGCCCCAGCATTTT
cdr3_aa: CASSSSRYSNQPQHF

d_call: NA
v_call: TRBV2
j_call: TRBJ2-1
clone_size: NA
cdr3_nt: TGTGCCAGCAGGGAGGTTGGTTGGCGGGTGCGCAATGAGCAGTTCTTC
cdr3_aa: CASREVGWRVRNEQFF

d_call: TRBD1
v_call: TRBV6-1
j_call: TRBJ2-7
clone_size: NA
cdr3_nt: TGTGCCAGCAGTGAGGGGGGGAACGACAGGGGGAAGTACTTC
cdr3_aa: CASSEGGNDRGKYF

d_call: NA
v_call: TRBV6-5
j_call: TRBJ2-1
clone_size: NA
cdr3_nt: TGTGCCAGCAGTTACTCGTTAGACGGAGCCTACAATGAGCAGTTCTTC
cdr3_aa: CASSYSLDGAYNEQFF

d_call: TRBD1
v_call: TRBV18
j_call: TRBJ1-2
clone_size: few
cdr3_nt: TGTGCCAGCTCGATAACGGGACAGTACTATGGCTACACCTTC
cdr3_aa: CASSITGQYYGYTF

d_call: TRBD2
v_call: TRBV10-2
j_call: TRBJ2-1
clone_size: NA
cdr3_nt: TGCGCCAGCAGTGAGTCTCTGACTAGCGGGATCAATGAGCAGTTCTTC
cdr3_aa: CASSESLTSGINEQFF

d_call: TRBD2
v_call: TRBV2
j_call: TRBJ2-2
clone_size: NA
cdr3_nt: TGTGCCAGCAAGTGGACTAGCGGGGGGGCCCTAGCCGGGGAGCTGTTTTTT
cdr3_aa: CASKWTSGGALAGELFF

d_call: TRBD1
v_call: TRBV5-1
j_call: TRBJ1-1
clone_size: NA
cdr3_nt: TGCGCCAGCAGCCTCGGACAGGGGAAATGGACGAACACTGAAGCTTTCTTT
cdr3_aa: CASSLGQGKWTNTEAFF

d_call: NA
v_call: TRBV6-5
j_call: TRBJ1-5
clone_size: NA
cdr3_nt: TGTGCCAGCAGTTACTCAAGAGGAAATCAGCCCCAGCATTTT
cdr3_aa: CASSYSRGNQPQHF

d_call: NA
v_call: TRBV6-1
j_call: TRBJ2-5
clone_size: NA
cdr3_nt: TGTGCCAGCAGTGAACTCTACCCTCTATATCAAGAGACCCAGTACTTC
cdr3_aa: CASSELYPLYQETQYF

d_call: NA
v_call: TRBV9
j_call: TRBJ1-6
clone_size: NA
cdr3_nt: TGTGCCAGCAGCGCCTCACAGGCGAGCTCCTATAATTCACCCCTCCACTTT
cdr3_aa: CASSASQASSYNSPLHF

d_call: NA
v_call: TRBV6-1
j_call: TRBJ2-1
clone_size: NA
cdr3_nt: TGTGCCAGCAGGGGTCGAGACAGACTTTACAATGAGCAGTTCTTC
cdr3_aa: CASRGRDRLYNEQFF

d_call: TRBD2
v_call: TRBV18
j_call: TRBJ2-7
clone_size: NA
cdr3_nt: TGTGCCAGCTCACCCGGGACTAGCGGGACTCACGAGCAGTACTTC
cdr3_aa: CASSPGTSGTHEQYF